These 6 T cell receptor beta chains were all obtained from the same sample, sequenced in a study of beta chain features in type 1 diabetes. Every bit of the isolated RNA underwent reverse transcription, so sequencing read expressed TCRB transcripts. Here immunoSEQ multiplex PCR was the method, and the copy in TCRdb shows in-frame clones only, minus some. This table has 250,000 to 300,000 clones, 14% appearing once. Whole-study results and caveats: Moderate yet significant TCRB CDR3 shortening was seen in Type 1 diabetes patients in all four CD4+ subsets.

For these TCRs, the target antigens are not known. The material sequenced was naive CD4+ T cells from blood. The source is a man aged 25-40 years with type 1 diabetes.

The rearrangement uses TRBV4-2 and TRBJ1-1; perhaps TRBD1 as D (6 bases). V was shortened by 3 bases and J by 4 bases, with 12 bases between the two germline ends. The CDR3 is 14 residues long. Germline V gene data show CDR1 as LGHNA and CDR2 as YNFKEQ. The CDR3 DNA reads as TGTGCCAGCAGCCAGAAGGGGGTTCGCACTGAAGCTTTCTTT. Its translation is CASSQKGVRTEAFF.

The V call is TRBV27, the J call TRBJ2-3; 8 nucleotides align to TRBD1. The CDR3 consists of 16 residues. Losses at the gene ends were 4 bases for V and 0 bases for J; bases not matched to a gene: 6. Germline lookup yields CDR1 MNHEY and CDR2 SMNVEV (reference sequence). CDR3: CASSYVGQGSTDTQYF. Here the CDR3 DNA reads TGTGCCAGCAGTTATGTTGGACAGGGCAGCACAGATACGCAGTATTTT.

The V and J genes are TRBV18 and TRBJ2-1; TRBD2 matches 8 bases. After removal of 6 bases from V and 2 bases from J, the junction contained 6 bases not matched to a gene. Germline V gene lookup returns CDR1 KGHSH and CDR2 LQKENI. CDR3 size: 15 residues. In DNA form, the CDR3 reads TGTGCCAGCTCTCCAATAGCGGGGACCTACAATGAGCAGTTCTTC. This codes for CASSPIAGTYNEQFF.

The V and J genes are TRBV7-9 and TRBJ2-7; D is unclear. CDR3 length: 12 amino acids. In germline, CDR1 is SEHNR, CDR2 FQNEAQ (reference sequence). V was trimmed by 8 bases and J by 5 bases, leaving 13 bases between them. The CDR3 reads CASALSGDEQYF. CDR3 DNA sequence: TGTGCCAGCGCGCTGAGTGGAGACGAGCAGTACTTC.

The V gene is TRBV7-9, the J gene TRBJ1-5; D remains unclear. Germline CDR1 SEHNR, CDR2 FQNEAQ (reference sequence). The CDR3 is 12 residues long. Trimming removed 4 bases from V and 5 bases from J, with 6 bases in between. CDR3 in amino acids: CASSSQDQPQHF. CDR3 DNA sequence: TGTGCCAGCAGCTCCCAGGATCAGCCCCAGCATTTT.

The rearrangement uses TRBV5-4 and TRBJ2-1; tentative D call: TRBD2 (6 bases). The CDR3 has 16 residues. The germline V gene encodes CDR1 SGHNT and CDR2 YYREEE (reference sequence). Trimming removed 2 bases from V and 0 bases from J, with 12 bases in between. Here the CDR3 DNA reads TGTGCCAGCAGCTTCGGAGGGTCAGCCTCCTACAATGAGCAGTTCTTC. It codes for CASSFGGSASYNEQFF.